This TCR beta chain was documented in a study of T-cell memory formation after mild COVID-19. Findings and limits, study-wide: While clones contracting from day 15 to 85 were balanced between CD4 and CD8, later expanders leaned CD4+.

Germline trimming cut 8 bases from V and 7 bases from J; bases unmatched to any gene: 20. Germline V lookup: CDR1 MDHEN, CDR2 SYDVKM. The CDR3 is 17 residues long. TCRdb reprocessed the 5' RACE reads via MiXCR and lists one record per CDR3 protein. The sample lists 450,000 or so distinct CDR3 sequences, 25% occurring once. A word on this clonotype: The antigen remains undetermined.

This TCR was recovered from an adult woman who had mild COVID-19 (a few samples of this study predate the infection). Cell type and time point are not known. Specimen: PBMCs or a T cell subset sorted from them (not recorded which). This chain uses TRBV28 with TRBJ1-2, with 9 bases aligning to TRBD1. CDR3 nucleotide sequence: TGTGCCAGCGGCAGGAGGAGGAGGCGACAGGGGGTCGCTGGCTACACCTTC. It codes for CASGRRRRRQGVAGYTF.